This TCR beta chain stems from a study of molecular identifiers for immune sequencing clone quantification. The V gene lost 1 base and the J gene lost 6 bases, with 13 bases spanning the gap. Germline CDR1 MNHEY, CDR2 SMNVEV (reference sequence). The CDR3 has 15 residues. Each CDR3 protein is one row after TCRdb ran MiXCR on the PCR reads. The sample lists 490,000 or so distinct CDR3 sequences, 20% to 25% occurring once. This receptor was identified in a human donor in good health. Some libraries in this study had Jurkat cell RNA spiked in. Input material: naive CD8+ T cells from blood, with Jurkat cell RNA spiked in. The sample's subset: FACS-sorted CD8+CD4-CCR7+CD45RA+ naive T cells. The rearrangement uses TRBV27 and TRBJ1-5; no clear D. CDR3 in amino acids: CASSLLPGVGQPQHF. The CDR3 nucleotides read TGTGCCAGCAGTTTATTACCCGGGGTCGGTCAGCCCCAGCATTTT.